Listed below are T cell receptor beta chains from one sample, sequenced in a study of identical twins' blood T cells. TCRdb re-analysed the 5' RACE reads in MiXCR, keeping a single row per CDR3 protein. Seen here are around 380,000 distinct CDR3 sequences, roughly 27% observed once, and the top ten hold around 5.6%. What was sequenced was PBMCs. The receptors were sampled from a woman aged 18-55 years in good health. CDR3s include the opening cysteine and the closing phenylalanine or tryptophan. The order of the fields is J gene, CDR3 length, V gene, CDR3 protein.

TRBJ1-2 | 13 | TRBV14 | CACSQALYYGYTF
TRBJ1-5 | 14 | TRBV7-8 | CASSFGARNQPQHF
TRBJ2-5 | 13 | TRBV7-2 | CASTGTFQETQYF
TRBJ1-1 | 16 | TRBV7-2 | CASSLSGSRGNTEAFF
TRBJ2-5 | 17 | TRBV7-9 | CASSPLGTSGAQETQYF
TRBJ1-1 | 13 | TRBV19 | CASKVVGNTEAFF
TRBJ2-1 | 16 | TRBV27 | CASSPSSGDSPNEQFF
TRBJ1-1 | 13 | TRBV2 | CASRSAMNTEAFF
TRBJ2-3 | 17 | TRBV11-2 | CASMKPAGGHFTDTQYF
TRBJ1-3 | 16 | TRBV18 | CASSPAADTSGNTIYF
TRBJ2-1 | 14 | TRBV24-1 | CATSDPTGGNEQFF
TRBJ1-4 | 15 | TRBV27 | CASSLSLGTNEKLFF
TRBJ1-3 | 15 | TRBV6-5 | CASISGTKRRNTIYF
TRBJ2-2 | 14 | TRBV15 | CATSIQPGNGELFF
TRBJ2-2 | 15 | TRBV5-1 | CASSLALSNTGELFF
TRBJ2-1 | 13 | TRBV11-3 | CASSPRLANEQFF
TRBJ2-5 | 16 | TRBV20-1 | CSARAGAGGVRETQYF
TRBJ1-1 | 13 | TRBV5-1 | CASSFQTNTEAFF
TRBJ1-5 | 17 | TRBV3-1 | CASSQDSRLYGNQPQHF
TRBJ1-1 | 13 | TRBV29-1 | CSVGGTLNTEAFF
TRBJ2-2 | 13 | TRBV29-1 | CSVVGANTGELFF
TRBJ2-1 | 16 | TRBV9 | CASSVVRSGSRDEQFF
TRBJ1-2 | 13 | TRBV30 | CAWSKGGGYGYTF
TRBJ2-5 | 14 | TRBV6-2/TRBV6-3 | CASSYSWGEETQYF
TRBJ2-2 | 12 | TRBV29-1 | CSAVTGTGELFF
TRBJ2-3 | 13 | TRBV4-3 | CASSPGPRDTQYF
TRBJ2-5 | 14 | TRBV20-1 | CSARLAGGRETQYF
TRBJ1-1 | 13 | TRBV6-5 | CASSESEGAEAFF
TRBJ1-1 | 14 | TRBV20-1 | CSAGGQGKGTEAFF
TRBJ1-5 | 13 | TRBV20-1 | CSAIGEPNQPQHF
TRBJ1-4 | 13 | TRBV20-1 | CSAPREYNEKLFF
TRBJ2-7 | 15 | TRBV18 | CASSPGTGLSYEQYF
TRBJ2-2 | 14 | TRBV19 | CASSYGANTGELFF
TRBJ2-7 | 14 | TRBV20-1 | CSASDRGTTYEQYF
TRBJ2-7 | 15 | TRBV27 | CASSFGGQGAYEQYF
TRBJ1-5 | 13 | TRBV7-7 | CASSLGQDQPQHF
TRBJ1-5 | 17 | TRBV27 | CASSLSPDRASNQPQHF
TRBJ1-1 | 13 | TRBV20-1 | CSTRRGANTEAFF
TRBJ2-1 | 12 | TRBV2 | CASSQMTGQGIF
TRBJ1-1 | 13 | TRBV25-1 | CASRAIRGTEAFF
TRBJ1-1 | 12 | TRBV20-1 | CIPDRANTEAFF
TRBJ1-5 | 15 | TRBV6-2/TRBV6-3 | CASSDSWKGSQPQHF
TRBJ2-3 | 17 | TRBV2 | CASSGLRGGVFGDTQYF
TRBJ1-2 | 15 | TRBV3-1 | CASSPDMGQGVGYTF
TRBJ2-1 | 13 | TRBV20-1 | CSAHSADYNEQFF
TRBJ2-5 | 18 | TRBV18 | CASSPSKQVRPAQETQYF
TRBJ1-4 | 15 | TRBV20-1 | CSASWTGGVDEKLFF